This TCR beta chain stems from a study of early stage breast cancer tumors. For the study at large: Most of the 16 invasive tumors were ER+, PR+ and HER2-.

Whole-study findings and limits: Commonly generated sequences made up most enriched TCRB sequences shared between patients.

TCRdb's table, derived via immunoSEQ multiplex PCR, lists solely in-frame clones and lacks some. The data show around 50,000 clones, about 80% seen once. Germline values: CDR1 SGHRS, CDR2 YFSETQ. This CDR3 is built from 15 residues. Between the trimmed V and J ends, which lost 2 bases and 2 bases, there was a span of 10 bases. Notes on this clone: The antigen is undetermined.

The chain is built from TRBV5-1 and TRBJ2-2, with D maybe TRBD2 (6 bases). The sequence derives from a person between 45 and 65 years old with breast cancer. Sequenced input: blood. The CDR3: CASSFGTLNTGELFF. The CDR3, as DNA: TGCGCCAGCAGCTTCGGGACTCTTAACACCGGGGAGCTGTTTTTT. Combining the CDR3 with reference TRBV5-1 and TRBJ2-2 gives the whole variable domain KAGVTQTPRYLIKTRGQQVTLSCSPISGHRSVSWYQQTPGQGLQFLFEYFSETQRNKGNFPGRFSGRQFSNSRSEMNVSTLELGDSALYLCASSFGTLNTGELFFGEGSRLTVL.